The 26 T cell receptor beta chains in this list originate from one sample, sequenced in a study of OX40 agonist ivuxolimab in advanced cancers. Sequencing was performed with immunoSEQ multiplex PCR; in TCRdb, only in-frame clones are kept and a portion is missing. The sample gives approximately 58,000 clones, more than 85% of which show up once; 12% is in the top ten. The sequencing here drew on CD4+ or CD8+ T cells sorted from blood, taken in a trial of the OX40 agonist ivuxolimab. The receptor source for this set is an adult with an advanced solid tumor such as melanoma, head and neck, liver or kidney cancer.

The chain has TRBV7-6 and TRBJ2-7; no clear D. V was clipped by 1 base and J by 4 bases, with 14 bases between them. Germline CDR1 reads SGHVS; CDR2 reads FNYEAQ. This CDR3 is 15 amino acids long. The CDR3 loop reads CASSLGHGFQYEQYF. CDR3 in DNA: TGTGCCAGCAGCTTAGGGCACGGTTTCCAGTACGAGCAGTACTTC.

A word on this clone: The junction shows a germline mismatch at one end, possibly a read error. The chain recombines TRBV15 with TRBJ2-1; 9 bases are shared with TRBD2. The length of the CDR3 is 13 residues. CDR1 and CDR2 (germline): LNHNV, YYDKDF (reference sequence). CDR3 sequence: CATGTSYYSEQFF. The CDR3 nucleotides read TGTGCCACCGGGACTAGCTACTACAGTGAGCAGTTCTTC.

The chain joins TRBV6-6 to TRBJ1-5, with 7 bases lining up with TRBD1. The CDR3 covers 15 residues. Germline-derived CDR1 and CDR2 are MNHNY and SVGAGI (reference sequence). The V and J ends lost 2 bases and 1 base, in that order; junction bases with no gene match: 2. The DNA of the CDR3 is TGTGCCAGCAGTTACGCGACAGGGAGCAATCAGCCCCAGCATTTT. Its protein product is CASSYATGSNQPQHF.

CDR3 amino acids: CASSFEPGALTEAFF. The CDR3 DNA reads as TGCGCCAGCAGCTTCGAGCCGGGGGCGTTAACTGAAGCTTTCTTT. The V call is TRBV4-1, the J call TRBJ1-1, with a possible D match to TRBD1 (6 bases). Germline assignment: CDR1 MGHRA and CDR2 YSYEKL. The CDR3 length is 15 residues. V was clipped by 5 bases and J by 5 bases, with 18 bases between them.

Here the CDR3 DNA reads TGCGCCAGCAGCCAAGATCCTATCTTCGAGCAGTTCTTC. This translates into CASSQDPIFEQFF. The chain couples TRBV4-1 to TRBJ2-1; D call uncertain. The germline V gene has CDR1 MGHRA and CDR2 YSYEKL. V lost 0 bases to trimming and J lost 10 bases, with 10 bases between them. The CDR3 is 13 residues long.

The gene calls are TRBV5-1 and TRBJ2-7; D might be TRBD1 or TRBD2, each matching 6 bases. This CDR3 is built from 13 residues. Looked up from germline, CDR1 is SGHRS and CDR2 is YFSETQ. V lost 1 base and J lost 7, with 12 bases in between. The CDR3 region is CASSLPGAGEQYF. Here the CDR3 DNA reads TGCGCCAGCAGCTTGCCGGGGGCGGGTGAGCAGTACTTC.

The J gene is TRBJ2-5, the V gene TRBV4-1; 9 nucleotides match TRBD2. Germline V gives CDR1 MGHRA, CDR2 YSYEKL. The CDR3 is made up of 19 amino acids. The trim removed 0 bases at V and 5 bases at J, leaving 16 bases unmatched. The CDR3 DNA is TGCGCCAGCAGCCAAGAACCATATCGGCGGGAGGGGAAACGGGAGACCCAGTACTTC. Translating gives CASSQEPYRREGKRETQYF.

The chain uses TRBV5-1 and TRBJ2-7; 7 bases are shared with TRBD2. J was trimmed by 4 bases and V by 4 bases; bases with no gene match: 8. The V gene's germline CDR1 is SGHRS and CDR2 YFSETQ. CDR3 size: 14 residues. The CDR3 nucleotides read TGCGCCAGCAGCCCAGCTAGCGGAGGATACGAGCAGTACTTC. This codes for CASSPASGGYEQYF.

The rearrangement joins TRBV10-2 to TRBJ2-1; 12 positions agree with TRBD2. In germline, CDR1 is WSHSY, CDR2 SAAADI. V was pared by 11 bases and J by 5 bases, with 13 bases of the junction left unmatched. The CDR3 contains 16 residues. The CDR3 protein is CARGASGRAGDNEQFF. The CDR3 DNA sequence: TGCGCCCGGGGGGCTAGCGGGAGGGCCGGGGACAATGAGCAGTTCTTC.

The chain combines TRBV29-1 with TRBJ2-3; tentative D call: TRBD2 (6 bases). Trimming stripped 5 bases from V and 6 bases from J, with 15 bases between. Germline lookup yields CDR1 SQVTM and CDR2 ANQGSEA. The CDR3 is 13 amino acids. CDR3 DNA: TGCAGCGTTTTAGCGGAAACCGGGGATACGCAGTATTTT. Translated: CSVLAETGDTQYF.

In DNA form, the CDR3 reads TGTGCCAGCTCACCACCACAGGGCACACTGGGGGAGCAGTACTTC. Translation gives CASSPPQGTLGEQYF. This chain links TRBV18 with TRBJ2-7; D possibly corresponds to TRBD1 (6 bases). CDR1 KGHSH and CDR2 LQKENI come from the germline V gene. The V and J ends lost 0 bases and 7 bases respectively, with 16 bases between them. CDR3 length equals 15 residues. Full variable domain (remainder filled in from reference TRBV18 and TRBJ2-7): NAGVMQNPRHLVRRRGQEARLRCSPMKGHSHVYWYRQLPEEGLKFMVYLQKENIIDESGMPKERFSAEFPKEGPSILRIQQVVRGDSAAYFCASSPPQGTLGEQYFGPGTRLTVT.

The chain has TRBV6-1 and TRBJ2-3, with D unclear. V shed 6 bases and J shed 7 bases, with 5 bases lying between them. The CDR3 is 10 residues long. Germline assignment: CDR1 MNHNS and CDR2 SASEGT. The DNA for the CDR3 is TGTGCCAGCAGCGTGAATACGCAGTATTTT. It yields the protein CASSVNTQYF.

This CDR3 reads CASSEVSGNTIYF. The CDR3, as DNA: TGTGCCAGCAGTGAGGTCTCTGGAAACACCATATATTTT. The chain links TRBV28 to TRBJ1-3; D gene uncertain. This CDR3 spans 13 amino acids. V shed 5 bases and J shed 0 bases, with 5 bases lying between them. From germline, CDR1 is MDHEN and CDR2 SYDVKM.

This clone was seen just once. This chain links TRBV7-9 with TRBJ1-1; D may be TRBD1 (6 bases). The CDR3 consists of 14 residues. Trimming cost V 4 bases and J 1 base, with 10 bases left between them. The V gene's germline CDR1 is SEHNR and CDR2 FQNEAQ (reference sequence). In DNA form, the CDR3 reads TGTGCCAGCAGCTCCGGAGGGGGGAACACTGAAGCTTTCTTT. Protein sequence: CASSSGGGNTEAFF.

V usage is TRBV29-1 and J usage is TRBJ2-1; the D gene is possibly TRBD2 (5 bases). The germline V gene has CDR1 SQVTM and CDR2 ANQGSEA. V lost 0 bases, J lost 0 bases, and 12 bases lay in between. CDR3 size: 16 residues. The CDR3 nucleotides read TGCAGCGTTGAAGAGGACTCCCTGAGCTCCTACAATGAGCAGTTCTTC. Protein: CSVEEDSLSSYNEQFF.

The V call is TRBV28, the J call TRBJ1-6; perhaps TRBD1 as D (5 bases). The CDR3 totals 12 residues. Germline-derived CDR1 and CDR2 are MDHEN and SYDVKM. Deletions cut 6 bases from V and 11 bases from J, with 11 bases between. In DNA, the CDR3 is TGTGCCAGCAGCCCGCAGGGTACACCCCTCCACTTT. Amino acid sequence: CASSPQGTPLHF. Variable domain in full (rest from reference TRBV28 and TRBJ1-6): DVKVTQSSRYLVKRTGEKVFLECVQDMDHENMFWYRQDPGLGLRLIYFSYDVKMKEKGDIPEGYSVSREKKERFSLILESASTNQTSMYLCASSPQGTPLHFGNGTRLTVT.

Here the CDR3 DNA reads TGTGCCAGCAGTTTTATCGGACAGTTAACCTACGAGCAGTACTTC. Protein: CASSFIGQLTYEQYF. This sequence joins TRBV28 and TRBJ2-7; the D gene is possibly TRBD1 (6 bases). The CDR3 contains 15 residues. Germline CDR1 reads MDHEN; CDR2 reads SYDVKM. V shed 3 bases and J shed 2 bases, with 14 bases lying between them. The full variable domain, completed using reference TRBV28 and TRBJ2-7, is DVKVTQSSRYLVKRTGEKVFLECVQDMDHENMFWYRQDPGLGLRLIYFSYDVKMKEKGDIPEGYSVSREKKERFSLILESASTNQTSMYLCASSFIGQLTYEQYFGPGTRLTVT.

Of note for this clone: One end of the junction varies from germline; a read error may be responsible. J is TRBJ2-1 and V is TRBV27; a weak D match, TRBD2 (5 bases). The CDR3 totals 15 residues. From germline, CDR1 is MNHEY and CDR2 SMNVEV (reference sequence). The CDR3 DNA reads TGTGCCAGCACTTTACTGGGAGACGGCTACAATGAGCAGTTCTTC. Amino acid sequence: CASTLLGDGYNEQFF.

This chain joins TRBV7-7 and TRBJ2-2; D ambiguous. The V gene's germline CDR1 is SSHAT and CDR2 FNYEAQ (reference sequence). CDR3 length: 14 amino acids. Trimming shortened V by 1 base and J by 6 bases, and 9 bases separated the two germline ends. The CDR3 loop reads CASSLGLDAGELFF. CDR3 DNA sequence: TGTGCCAGCAGCTTAGGTTTGGACGCCGGGGAGCTGTTTTTT. The whole variable domain, filled in from reference TRBV7-7 and TRBJ2-2, reads GAGVSQSPRYKVTKRGQDVTLRCDPISSHATLYWYQQALGQGPEFLTYFNYEAQPDKSGLPSDRFSAERPEGSISTLTIQRTEQRDSAMYRCASSLGLDAGELFFGEGSRLTVL.

The chain has TRBV27 and TRBJ2-3, with unresolved D. CDR1 and CDR2 (germline): MNHEY, SMNVEV (reference sequence). The length of the CDR3 is 13 residues. V dropped 6 bases and J dropped 2 bases, with 9 bases sitting between them. The CDR3 DNA reads as TGTGCCAGCAGCCCTATGGTCACAGATACGCAGTATTTT. This gives the protein CASSPMVTDTQYF.

The chain recombines TRBV7-9 with TRBJ2-1, with no clear D. V was clipped by 3 bases and J by 8 bases, with 5 bases between them. The CDR3 is 11 amino acids. Germline CDR1 reads SEHNR; CDR2 reads FQNEAQ (reference sequence). The CDR3 DNA sequence: TGTGCCAGCAGCTTCGGTTATGAGCAGTTCTTC. It is translated as CASSFGYEQFF.

The chain couples TRBV15 to TRBJ2-3, with 10 bases identical to TRBD1. Germline lookup yields CDR1 LNHNV and CDR2 YYDKDF (reference sequence). V lost 7 bases and J lost 3; bases outside the gene matches: 4. This CDR3 region has 14 residues. CDR3 sequence (DNA): TGTGCCACCACCGGGACAGGGGTGACAGATACGCAGTATTTT. Translated, it gives CATTGTGVTDTQYF. Variable domain in full (rest from reference TRBV15 and TRBJ2-3): DAMVIQNPRYQVTQFGKPVTLSCSQTLNHNVMYWYQQKSSQAPKLLFHYYDKDFNNEADTPDNFQSRRPNTSFCFLDIRSPGLGDTAMYLCATTGTGVTDTQYFGPGTRLTVL.

V is TRBV4-1 and J is TRBJ2-3; 13 bases align to TRBD2. This CDR3 is built from 21 residues. Germline V lookup: CDR1 MGHRA, CDR2 YSYEKL. The V gene end was trimmed by 1 base and the J gene end by 5 bases; junction bases not matched to a gene: 18. The CDR3 DNA reads TGCGCCAGCAGCCAAGGGCTAGTTCAGGCTGGGACTAGCGGGATAGGAGATACGCAGTATTTT. Protein sequence: CASSQGLVQAGTSGIGDTQYF.

This clone has a handful of counts. V and J are TRBV12-5 and TRBJ2-7; D is ambiguous. V lost 1 base, J lost 5 bases, and 6 bases lay in between. Germline values: CDR1 LGHNT, CDR2 FRNRAP. The CDR3 sequence is 12 residues long. CDR3 bases: TGTGCTAGTGGTTTGGGGCAGGACGAGCAGTACTTC. This gives the protein CASGLGQDEQYF.

The chain employs TRBV11-2 and TRBJ2-3, with 13 bases fitting TRBD2. V lost 5 bases, J lost 2 bases, and 4 bases stayed unmatched. Germline CDR1 SGHAT, CDR2 FQNNGV. CDR3 length: 16 amino acids. CDR3 bases: TGTGCCAGCAGCACCGGGACTAGCGGGAACACAGATACGCAGTATTTT. It codes for CASSTGTSGNTDTQYF. Complete variable domain (other parts from reference TRBV11-2 and TRBJ2-3): EAGVAQSPRYKIIEKRQSVAFWCNPISGHATLYWYQQILGQGPKLLIQFQNNGVVDDSQLPKDRFSAERLKGVDSTLKIQPAKLEDSAVYLCASSTGTSGNTDTQYFGPGTRLTVL.

V gene TRBV6-4 combines with J gene TRBJ2-2; D might be TRBD2 (5 bases). The germline V and J ends were trimmed by 3 bases and 0 bases, with 8 bases remaining between them. Per the germline V gene, CDR1 is MRHNA and CDR2 is SNTAGT. This CDR3 region has 15 residues. The CDR3 sequence is CASSEEGTNTGELFF. CDR3 nucleotides: TGTGCCAGCAGTGAAGAGGGTACGAACACCGGGGAGCTGTTTTTT.